The 3 T cell receptor beta chains in this list originate from one sample, sequenced in a study of blood T cell repertoires in COVID-19. Libraries were prepared by immunoSEQ multiplex PCR; TCRdb keeps only in-frame clonotypes and omits some of them. The sample records a few hundred thousand clones, 87% being singletons. The sequenced sample consisted of PBMCs or T cells enriched from blood (not recorded which). The receptors stem from a woman aged 25 to 39 who had recovered from COVID-19.

The rearrangement links TRBV6-4 to TRBJ1-1; the D gene is possibly TRBD1 (5 bases). CDR3 size: 14 residues. Deletions cut 0 bases from V and 9 bases from J, with 14 bases between. Germline CDR1 is MRHNA and CDR2 is SNTAGT. CDR3 in amino acids: CASSDSRQILKAFF. CDR3 bases: TGTGCCAGCAGTGACTCGAGACAGATCCTTAAAGCTTTCTTT.

V and J are TRBV7-9 and TRBJ1-1, with D uncertain. The CDR3 has 14 amino acids. V was trimmed by 2 bases and J by 2 bases, leaving 9 bases between them. The V gene's germline CDR1 is SEHNR and CDR2 FQNEAQ (reference sequence). CDR3 amino acids: CASSLQTLNTEAFF. Written as DNA, the CDR3 is TGTGCCAGCAGCTTACAGACACTTAACACTGAAGCTTTCTTT. The whole variable domain, filled in from reference TRBV7-9 and TRBJ1-1, reads DTGVSQNPRHKITKRGQNVTFRCDPISEHNRLYWYRQTLGQGPEFLTYFQNEAQLEKSRLLSDRFSAERPKGSFSTLEIQRTEQGDSAMYLCASSLQTLNTEAFFGQGTRLTVV.

This chain uses TRBV20-1 with TRBJ2-5; the match to TRBD2 covers 8 bases. The V segment lost 5 bases and the J segment 2 bases; nucleotides outside the gene matches: 7. Germline loops: CDR1 DFQATT, CDR2 SNEGSKA (reference sequence). The CDR3 loop spans 14 amino acids. The CDR3 nucleotides read TGCAGTGCTGGTGCCGGGACTAGACAAGAGACCCAGTACTTC. Its translation is CSAGAGTRQETQYF.